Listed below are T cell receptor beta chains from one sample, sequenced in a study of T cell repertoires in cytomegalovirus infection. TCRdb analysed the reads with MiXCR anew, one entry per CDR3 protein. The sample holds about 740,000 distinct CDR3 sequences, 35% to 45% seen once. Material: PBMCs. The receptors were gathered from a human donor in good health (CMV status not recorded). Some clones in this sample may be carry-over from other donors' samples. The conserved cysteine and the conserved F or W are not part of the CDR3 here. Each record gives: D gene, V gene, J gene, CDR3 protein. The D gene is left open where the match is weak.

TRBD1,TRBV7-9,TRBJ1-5,ASSLGTGGSDQPQH
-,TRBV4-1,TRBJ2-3,ASSQDDADTQY
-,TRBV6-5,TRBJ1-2,ASSSIRFVEGYT
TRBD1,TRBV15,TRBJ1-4,ATKQGAGEEKLF
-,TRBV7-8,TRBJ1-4,ASSLGRAVFTNEKLF
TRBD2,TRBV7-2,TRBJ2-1,ASSFGGAGYNEQF
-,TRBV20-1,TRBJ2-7,SARMTGLPSYEQY
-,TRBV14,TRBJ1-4,ASSHPFGGSAEQLF
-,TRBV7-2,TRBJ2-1,ASSSPVGRARQF
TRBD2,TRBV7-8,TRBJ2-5,ASSLSREGPQETQY
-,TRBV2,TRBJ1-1,ASSAQGRMNTEAL
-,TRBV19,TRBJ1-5,ASSGRRDQPQH
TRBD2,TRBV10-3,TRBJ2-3,AISGRTSGVEDTQY
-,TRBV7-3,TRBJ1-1,ASSSTSGTEAF
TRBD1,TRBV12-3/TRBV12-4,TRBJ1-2,ASSLSRGGAQDGYT
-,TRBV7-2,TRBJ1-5,ASSFGGTPYSNQPQH
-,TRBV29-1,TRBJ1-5,SAETGDNQPQH
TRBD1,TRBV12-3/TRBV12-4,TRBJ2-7,ASRPGQGKEQY
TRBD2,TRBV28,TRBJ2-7,ASSQIREGPYEQY
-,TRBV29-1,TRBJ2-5,SGRQCQETQY
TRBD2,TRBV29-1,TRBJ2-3,SVDVSGITDTQY
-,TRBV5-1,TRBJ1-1,ASSLNPLGFGTEAF
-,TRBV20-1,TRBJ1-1,SEVKQGSTEAF
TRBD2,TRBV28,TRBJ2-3,ASTPSGGGTDTQY
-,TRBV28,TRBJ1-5,ASGTRGLRAGNQPQH
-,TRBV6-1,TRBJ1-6,ASSEARYRVNSPLH
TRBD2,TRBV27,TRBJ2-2,ASSPWTSGNGELF
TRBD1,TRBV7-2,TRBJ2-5,ASAPGTARETQY